Here is one T cell receptor beta chain with its context. Its specific antigen is unknown. No qualities accompany the bases; no much larger clone lies one base away. This record belongs to a study of T cell responses to AZD1222 COVID-19 vaccine (dated by TCRdb to about 2021). Background for the entire study: AZD1222 recipients with second doses at about 4 weeks or about 12 weeks were pooled, because spike-specific TCR depth and breadth did not differ between schedules. TCR sequencing was performed for roughly 250 trial participants, of whom around 200 were given two doses of AZD1222 and some 25 were given two doses of MenACWY control vaccine. Trial participants were enrolled into age subgroups of 18-55, 56-69 and 70-plus years, which contained about 150, 27 and 61 TCR-sequenced participants, respectively. Points the paper makes about the study in general: After two AZD1222 doses, both the breadth and the depth of spike-specific TCRs were significantly higher than at day 0 and than in MenACWY recipients. Reportedly, close to half of the unique spike-specific TCRs recognized epitopes lying outside the regions that are mutated in the B.1.351 and B.1.1.7 variants. The 56-69-year group was small, and its depth increase did not reach significance, likely because of low power. Participants were mostly white British and included more females than males, and it was suggested by the authors that clonal diversity may have been underestimated. CD4 TCRs associated with the vaccine covered the entire spike protein, and the dominant responses were in regions 160-218 and 743-854. Because no day 14 peak-response samples were available, the repertoires could be characterized only after the peak T cell response. Conclusions about previously exposed vaccinees were limited because only 5 or 6 AZD1222 recipients were SARS-CoV-2 seropositive at baseline.

The CDR3 regions of human TCRbeta chains were analyzed by immunosequencing. Regarding the original processing steps: Repertoire TCRs were matched against a reference library of SARS-CoV-2-specific TCRs generated with the MIRA antigen-specificity platform. Breadth was defined as the fraction of unique TCRs that were SARS-CoV-2-associated. Depth was defined as the fraction of total T cells that were SARS-CoV-2-associated. Using the MIRA data, every spike-specific TCR was mapped to the spike region that the TCR reacted to and assigned to either a CD4 or a CD8 class. Log10-transformed breadth and depth values were compared by one-way ANOVA with Sidak's multiple comparisons tests. TCRdb mirrors the immuneACCESS table, restricted to in-frame sequences. Some clones are absent from its copies; in checked studies, under half trace to an unresolved V gene, and the reason for the others is unknown. That table supplies the V and J calls and clone size; D and trimming were determined from the DNA. This sample comprises 170,000 or so clones, 87% of them detected only once. Of the sample, 2% to 3% is held by the ten largest clones.

Interpreted using the paper, the time point label stands for: baseline before first vaccination. Vaccinee samples came from UK trials COV001 and COV002, including a single-blind randomized controlled phase 2/3 trial of AZD1222 (ChAdOx1 nCoV-19) in healthy adults. For TCRbeta chain sequencing, PBMC samples were collected from trial participants at day 0 and at day 28 after the second dose. V gives up 1 base and J gives up 4 bases, and the segment between their germline ends measures 13 bases. The CDR3 sequence holds 15 residues, the cysteine and phenylalanine included. Only the CDR3 portion is preserved as DNA: 45 bases, with reading frame beginning at the first base. The germline V gene specifies MNHNS as CDR1 and SASEGT as CDR2.

The receptor chain draws on TRBV6-1 and TRBJ1-2; the D region possibly corresponds to TRBD1 (5 bases align). The sequence was collected from an adult in good health. Sample: peripheral blood, taken on day 0 of AZD1222 vaccination. The DNA sequence reads TGTGCCAGCAGTGAAGTTCAACCGGGGCCCTATGGCTACACCTTC. Its translation is CASSEVQPGPYGYTF.